Listed below are T cell receptor beta chains from one sample, sequenced in a study of T cells after yellow fever vaccination. TCRdb processed the 5' RACE reads anew with MiXCR; each CDR3 protein has one entry. This sample carries about 340,000 distinct CDR3 sequences, around an eighth of them seen once, and the ten largest clones take roughly 3%. Sequencing used CD4+ T cells sorted from PBMCs, obtained 15 days after the yellow fever booster vaccination. These receptors all come from a man aged 18 to 29 who received the YFV17D yellow fever vaccine. Both conserved end residues are part of each CDR3. D genes are given only for firm matches. Size tells how often a clone was seen (once, few, many) or the class of an expanded clone, and some rows leave it out.

d_call	j_call	clone_size	v_call	cdr3_length	cdr3_nt	cdr3_aa
TRBD2	TRBJ2-4	-	TRBV20-1	16	TGCAGTGCTAGTTGGCTAGCGGGGGCTGGGATAAACATTCAGTACTTC	CSASWLAGAGINIQYF
-	TRBJ1-2	-	TRBV4-1	15	TGCGCCAGCAGCCATGAGTTCCAGAGAAGTGGAGGCTACACCTTC	CASSHEFQRSGGYTF
TRBD2	TRBJ2-1	many	TRBV5-1	15	TGCGCCAGCAGCCCGACTAGCGGGGGATACAATGAGCAGTTCTTC	CASSPTSGGYNEQFF
-	TRBJ1-2	many	TRBV7-6	14	TGTGCCAGCAGCTCCACAGGGAAAAGAGCTGGCTACACCTTC	CASSSTGKRAGYTF
TRBD1	TRBJ1-5	-	TRBV15	15	TGTGCCACCAGCCAGATACAGGGGGCATGGCAGCCCCAGCATTTT	CATSQIQGAWQPQHF
-	TRBJ2-2	many	TRBV5-5	13	TGTGCCAGCAGCTTGTCCGGGTTGGGGGAGCTGTTTTTT	CASSLSGLGELFF
-	TRBJ2-3	-	TRBV5-4	14	TGTGCCAGCAGCTCACAGGAAACCACAGATACGCAGTATTTT	CASSSQETTDTQYF
-	TRBJ1-6	few	TRBV2	13	TGTGCCACCCGGAGGGAGTCTAATTCACCCCTCCACTTT	CATRRESNSPLHF
-	TRBJ2-3	few	TRBV7-3	13	TGTGCCAGCAGGATGGGGGCCACAGATACGCAGTATTTT	CASRMGATDTQYF
-	TRBJ2-5	-	TRBV3-1	12	TGTGCCAGCAGCCCCATGCGCGAGACCCAGTACTTC	CASSPMRETQYF
-	TRBJ1-5	-	TRBV20-1	16	TGCAGTGCTAGAGGGAATCCAGGGGCAAACAATCGGCCCCAGCATTTT	CSARGNPGANNRPQHF
TRBD2	TRBJ2-1	-	TRBV2	15	TGTGCCAGCACACCAGAGGCAGGGAGGGCCCTTGGGCAGTTCTTC	CASTPEAGRALGQFF
-	TRBJ1-1	few	TRBV4-1	16	TGCGCCAGCAGCCAAGAGAGGAGACAGAAGAACACTGAAGCTTTCTTT	CASSQERRQKNTEAFF
-	TRBJ2-5	once	TRBV5-1	16	TGCGCCAGCTGCTTGGGAGGTTTGAGGTCCCAAGAGACCCAGTACTTC	CASCLGGLRSQETQYF
TRBD2	TRBJ2-1	few	TRBV5-4	15	TGTGCCAGCAGCTCGGGACTAGCGGTCTACAATGAGCAGTTCTTC	CASSSGLAVYNEQFF
TRBD2	TRBJ2-1	many	TRBV20-1	15	TGCAGTGCTGCGACCGGGACTAGTAATCTCGGTGAGCAGTTCTTC	CSAATGTSNLGEQFF
-	TRBJ2-5	many	TRBV29-1	13	TGCAGCGTCACCCGTTCTGACGGGGAGACCCAGTACTTC	CSVTRSDGETQYF
TRBD2	TRBJ2-1	-	TRBV2	14	TGTGCCAGCGGAGGGCTAGCGGGGTACAATGAGCAGTTCTTC	CASGGLAGYNEQFF
TRBD1	TRBJ1-2	-	TRBV5-4	13	TGTGCCAGCAGCGCGCAGGGACAGGATGGCTACACCTTC	CASSAQGQDGYTF
-	TRBJ2-5	-	TRBV7-2	16	TGTGCCAGCAGCTTCCAGAGAGGGCGACCCCAAGAGACCCAGTACTTC	CASSFQRGRPQETQYF
TRBD2	TRBJ2-5	-	TRBV6-2/TRBV6-3	15	TGTGCCAGCAGTTACGAAGCGGGGGGTAAAGAGACCCAGTACTTC	CASSYEAGGKETQYF
-	TRBJ2-5	-	TRBV25-1	18	TGTGCCAGCAGTGAGAGGACTGGGGGATCATGGCGTCAAGAGACCCAGTACTTC	CASSERTGGSWRQETQYF
-	TRBJ2-7	-	TRBV5-5	16	TGTGCCAGCAGCCCGTTCCCCAGGGGCTCGGTTTACGAGCAGTACTTC	CASSPFPRGSVYEQYF
-	TRBJ1-3	few	TRBV10-3	15	TGTGCCACGGGAGCAGGGGATATCACTGGAAACACCATATATTTT	CATGAGDITGNTIYF
-	TRBJ1-5	-	TRBV27	15	TGTGCCAGCAGTTTAAGGTCTGACGCGGGTCAGCCCCAGCATTTT	CASSLRSDAGQPQHF
TRBD1	TRBJ1-1	few	TRBV7-2	15	TGTGCCAGCAGCCTAGCGACAGGGATGAACACTGAAGCTTTCTTT	CASSLATGMNTEAFF
TRBD2	TRBJ2-4	-	TRBV7-8	16	TGTGCCAGCAGCCTCCGACCAGCGGGGCTCGGGAACATTCAGTACTTC	CASSLRPAGLGNIQYF
-	TRBJ1-1	-	TRBV7-9	15	TGTTCCAGCAGCTTAGTCGGGCAGGGAAGAGCTGAAGCTTTCTTT	CSSSLVGQGRAEAFF
TRBD2	TRBJ2-5	-	TRBV7-2	15	TGTGCCAGCAGCACCGCCCCGGGACTACTAGAGACCCAGTACTTC	CASSTAPGLLETQYF
-	TRBJ2-1	few	TRBV20-1	13	TGCAGTGCTAGAGTTCTGGGGTACAATGAGCAGTTCTTC	CSARVLGYNEQFF
TRBD1	TRBJ2-2	few	TRBV25-1	16	TGTGCCAGCAGTGCCTCCAGGGGGCATAACACCGGGGAGCTGTTTTTT	CASSASRGHNTGELFF
-	TRBJ1-5	few	TRBV18	13	TGTGCCAGCTCACCGGGCGAGGATCAGCCCCAGCATTTT	CASSPGEDQPQHF
-	TRBJ1-2	few	TRBV18	15	TGTGCCAGCTCACCACAGTTGGGGACTAACTATGGCTACACCTTC	CASSPQLGTNYGYTF
-	TRBJ1-2	-	TRBV3-1	14	TGTGCCAGCAGCCAAAGGGGGACAACCTATGGCTACACCTTC	CASSQRGTTYGYTF
-	TRBJ2-5	many	TRBV5-1	14	TGCGCCAGCAGCTTGGTGGGGTTACAAGAGACCCAGTACTTC	CASSLVGLQETQYF
-	TRBJ2-3	few	TRBV9	14	TGTGCCAGCAGCGTCGCCGTGGGAGCAGATACGCAGTATTTT	CASSVAVGADTQYF
-	TRBJ1-2	-	TRBV12-3/TRBV12-4	16	TGTGCCAGCAAGCGTACCGGGGGCGTGGATGGCTATGGCTACACCTTC	CASKRTGGVDGYGYTF
-	TRBJ1-2	-	TRBV3-1	13	TGTGCCAGCAGCCAACTGACAGTTTATGGCTACACCTTC	CASSQLTVYGYTF
TRBD2	TRBJ2-5	-	TRBV29-1	14	TGCAGCGTAACTGGGACTAGCGGCCAAGAGACCCAGTACTTC	CSVTGTSGQETQYF
-	TRBJ1-1	few	TRBV27	16	TGTGCCACCTCACTCCGGGCCAGGGCCTACAACACTGAAGCTTTCTTT	CATSLRARAYNTEAFF
TRBD2	TRBJ2-2	-	TRBV19	15	TGTGCCAGTAGCCCGACTAGCGGGTACACCGGGGAGCTGTTTTTT	CASSPTSGYTGELFF
-	TRBJ2-2	-	TRBV6-6	14	TGTGCCAGCAGTTACCAGACGAGTTGGGGACGGTTGTTTTTT	CASSYQTSWGRLFF
TRBD1	TRBJ2-3	-	TRBV24-1	15	TGTGCCACCAGTGAACCAGGGGGCGGCACAGATACGCAGTATTTT	CATSEPGGGTDTQYF
TRBD2	TRBJ2-5	-	TRBV2	14	TGTGCCAGCAGTACGACTAGCTTACAAGAGACCCAGTACTTC	CASSTTSLQETQYF
TRBD1	TRBJ2-6	-	TRBV10-3	20	TGTGCCATCAGTGCCCAATCGGGGACAGAGGATTACTCTGGGGCCAACGTCCTGACTTTC	CAISAQSGTEDYSGANVLTF